A single sample is the source of the 14 T cell receptor beta chains below, sequenced in a study of T cell responses to AZD1222 COVID-19 vaccine (dated by TCRdb to the early 2020s). Libraries were built with the immunoSEQ multiplex PCR assay. In TCRdb, the immuneACCESS table is reduced to in-frame sequences with V and J assigned. These tables do not hold every clone; where another copy was compared, an unresolved V gene accounts for under half, and the others remain unexplained. The sample table contains 150,000 to 200,000 clones; only one count was recorded for almost 95% of them. The biggest ten clones account for 7% to 9.5% of the sample. The time point label on this specimen signifies: baseline before first vaccination. The sequenced sample was peripheral blood, obtained on day 0 of AZD1222 vaccination. Source of these receptors: an adult in good health.

The gene calls are TRBV6-1 and TRBJ2-3, with a tentative D call TRBD2 (5 bases). V lost 2 bases and J lost 5, with 17 bases in between. This CDR3 is 16 amino acids long. Germline V gives CDR1 MNHNS, CDR2 SASEGT. The CDR3 sequence is CASSESPGELRDTQYF. CDR3 DNA: TGTGCCAGCAGTGAAAGCCCCGGGGAGCTCAGAGATACGCAGTATTTT.

The chain carries TRBV5-4 and TRBJ2-7, with D hard to call. The germline gives CDR1 SGHNT, CDR2 YYREEE (reference sequence). CDR3 length: 13 amino acids. V shed 0 bases and J shed 7 bases, with 11 bases lying between them. In DNA, the CDR3 is TGTGCCAGCAGCTTGGGGGCCTTTCGAGAGCAGTACTTC. Its translation is CASSLGAFREQYF.

The chain couples TRBV5-1 to TRBJ1-6; 9 bases fit TRBD1. V shed 7 bases and J 5 bases; nucleotides not matched to a gene: 16. The CDR3 has 18 residues. CDR1 SGHRS and CDR2 YFSETQ come from the germline V gene. The CDR3 bases are TGCGCCAGCTCTACCGGGACAGGGTTTATTTCGGATAATTCACCCCTCCACTTT. This sequence encodes CASSTGTGFISDNSPLHF.

This rearrangement joins TRBV5-1 to TRBJ1-1; 9 bases are shared with TRBD1. After removal of 7 bases from V and 0 bases from J, the junction contained 7 bases not matched to a gene. The CDR3 sequence is 15 residues long. Per the germline V gene, CDR1 is SGHRS and CDR2 is YFSETQ. In nucleotides, the CDR3 is TGCGCCAGCGACAGGGGGACAGGGATGAACACTGAAGCTTTCTTT. This codes for CASDRGTGMNTEAFF. The full variable domain, in which reference TRBV5-1 and TRBJ1-1 provide the parts outside the CDR3, is KAGVTQTPRYLIKTRGQQVTLSCSPISGHRSVSWYQQTPGQGLQFLFEYFSETQRNKGNFPGRFSGRQFSNSRSEMNVSTLELGDSALYLCASDRGTGMNTEAFFGQGTRLTVV.

The rearrangement joins TRBV5-1 to TRBJ2-1; the match to TRBD1 covers 9 bases. This CDR3 has 17 amino acids. With V trimmed by 4 bases and J by 2 bases, 10 bases remained unmatched. Per germline, CDR1 SGHRS and CDR2 YFSETQ. CDR3 sequence reads: CASSTPPGQGAYNEQFF. The CDR3 nucleotides read TGCGCCAGCAGCACCCCACCGGGACAGGGCGCCTACAATGAGCAGTTCTTC.

This rearrangement joins TRBV6-5 to TRBJ1-3; 8 nucleotides match TRBD1. The germline V gene encodes CDR1 MNHEY and CDR2 SVGAGI. Germline trimming cut 7 bases from V and 1 base from J; bases unmatched to any gene: 3. CDR3 length: 14 residues. This CDR3 reads CASTGQGSGNTIYF. CDR3 nucleotides: TGTGCCAGCACCGGACAGGGTTCTGGAAACACCATATATTTT.

The gene calls are TRBV18 and TRBJ2-1; D unresolved. V lost 6 bases, J lost 0 bases, and 15 bases lay in between. Looked up from germline, CDR1 is KGHSH and CDR2 is LQKENI. The CDR3 is made up of 16 amino acids. The CDR3, as DNA: TGTGCCAGCTCGCGCAAAGACCCTAGCTCCTACAATGAGCAGTTCTTC. Residues: CASSRKDPSSYNEQFF.

This clone was seen only a few times. The chain joins TRBV19 to TRBJ2-7, with D possibly matching TRBD2 (5 bases). Germline assignment: CDR1 LNHDA and CDR2 SQIVND (reference sequence). The CDR3 has 15 residues. Trimming shortened V by 5 bases and J by 2 bases, and 16 bases separated the two germline ends. CDR3 loop: CASSVVGGSPYEQYF. The CDR3 DNA reads TGTGCCAGTAGTGTAGTCGGAGGAAGCCCCTACGAGCAGTACTTC.

The rearrangement links TRBV27 to TRBJ1-3; D call uncertain. V shed 2 bases and J shed 0 bases, with 8 bases lying between them. Germline CDR1 is MNHEY and CDR2 is SMNVEV (reference sequence). This CDR3 spans 15 amino acids. The CDR3 reads CASSLNGNSGNTIYF. The CDR3 nucleotides are TGTGCCAGCAGTTTAAACGGCAACTCTGGAAACACCATATATTTT.

The chain couples TRBV5-1 to TRBJ1-4; 7 bases agree with TRBD1. Germline trimming cut 4 bases from V and 8 bases from J; bases unmatched to any gene: 8. This CDR3 has 14 amino acids. The germline V gene has CDR1 SGHRS and CDR2 YFSETQ. CDR3 DNA sequence: TGCGCCAGCAGCCTCACAGGGGTACGGGAAAAACTGTTTTTT. Its translation is CASSLTGVREKLFF. Variable domain in full (rest from reference TRBV5-1 and TRBJ1-4): KAGVTQTPRYLIKTRGQQVTLSCSPISGHRSVSWYQQTPGQGLQFLFEYFSETQRNKGNFPGRFSGRQFSNSRSEMNVSTLELGDSALYLCASSLTGVREKLFFGSGTQLSVL.

V gene TRBV18 combines with J gene TRBJ1-5; no firm D call. The length of the CDR3 is 15 residues. The ends were cut back, 2 bases at V and 1 base at J, with 9 bases in the middle. Germline CDR1 and CDR2: KGHSH and LQKENI. CDR3 residues: CASSPREASNQPQHF. The DNA of the CDR3 is TGTGCCAGCTCACCAAGGGAGGCGAGCAATCAGCCCCAGCATTTT.

This sequence joins TRBV7-9 and TRBJ1-3, with TRBD1 matching over 7 bases. Germline CDR1 and CDR2: SEHNR and FQNEAQ (reference sequence). Losses at the gene ends were 4 bases for V and 4 bases for J; bases not matched to a gene: 4. The CDR3 spans 14 residues. The CDR3 DNA reads TGTGCCAGCAGCTCGACAGGGAGGGGAAACACCATATATTTT. The encoded protein is CASSSTGRGNTIYF.

This rearrangement joins TRBV19 to TRBJ1-2, with 7 nucleotides matching TRBD1. V lost 10 bases, J lost 4 bases, and 3 bases stayed unmatched. Per germline, CDR1 LNHDA and CDR2 SQIVND (reference sequence). The CDR3 length is 11 residues. The chain's CDR3 is CATRGTYGYTF. CDR3 bases: TGTGCCACCAGGGGGACCTATGGCTACACCTTC. Complete variable domain (other parts from reference TRBV19 and TRBJ1-2): DGGITQSPKYLFRKEGQNVTLSCEQNLNHDAMYWYRQDPGQGLRLIYYSQIVNDFQKGDIAEGYSVSREKKESFPLTVTSAQKNPTAFYLCATRGTYGYTFGSGTRLTVV.

The chain links TRBV7-2 to TRBJ2-3, with TRBD2 identical over 7 bases. Germline CDR1 SGHTA, CDR2 FQGNSA. Trimming at V came to 5 bases and at J to 3 bases, leaving 5 bases not matched to a gene. The CDR3 loop spans 14 amino acids. The CDR3 here is CASSPWTRTDTQYF. The CDR3 DNA follows: TGTGCCAGCAGCCCCTGGACTAGAACAGATACGCAGTATTTT.